These 8 T cell receptor beta chains originate from one sample sequenced in a study of blood T cell repertoires in COVID-19. The protocol was immunoSEQ multiplex PCR, while the TCRdb copy is restricted to in-frame clones and leaves out a portion. Altogether 60,000 to 65,000 clones are present, 65% to 80% being singletons, with the ten largest covering roughly 5.4%. The sample comprised peripheral blood. These receptors came from a human donor in a cohort sampled during active COVID-19.

This chain uses TRBV3-1 (or the pseudogene TRBV3-2) with TRBJ2-2; a weak D match, TRBD1 (5 bases). CDR1 is LGHDT, CDR2 YNNKEL, per germline (reference sequence). The CDR3 is 14 residues long. The V end was cut by 9 bases, the J end by 4 bases, with 15 bases between. The CDR3 protein is CASATGSGTGELFF. The CDR3 coding sequence is TGTGCCAGTGCTACAGGATCCGGCACCGGGGAGCTGTTTTTT.

The chain has TRBV27 and TRBJ2-7, with TRBD1 identical over 10 bases. The V segment lost 6 bases and the J segment 5 bases; nucleotides outside the gene matches: 10. The V gene's germline CDR1 is MNHEY and CDR2 SMNVEV (reference sequence). This CDR3 is built from 15 residues. CDR3 sequence: CASRKWTGGLNEQYF. CDR3 in DNA: TGTGCCAGCAGAAAATGGACAGGGGGTCTGAACGAGCAGTACTTC.

The rearrangement links TRBV7-2 to TRBJ1-2, with 11 bases that match TRBD1. The CDR3 extends over 14 amino acids. V trimming: 1 base; J trimming: 8 bases; junction bases outside the gene matches: 3. Germline V gene lookup returns CDR1 SGHTA and CDR2 FQGNSA. CDR3 amino acids: CASSLVGQGEGYTF. The CDR3 DNA reads as TGTGCCAGCAGCTTAGTGGGACAGGGGGAAGGCTACACCTTC.

The chain couples TRBV11-2 to TRBJ2-4; D unresolved. The V gene lost 0 bases and the J gene lost 9 bases, with 6 bases spanning the gap. Germline V gives CDR1 SGHAT, CDR2 FQNNGV. The CDR3 runs to 12 residues. The CDR3 loop is CASSLDRVIQYF. CDR3 nucleotides: TGTGCCAGCAGCTTAGATCGAGTCATTCAGTACTTC. The whole variable domain, remainder taken from reference TRBV11-2 and TRBJ2-4, is EAGVAQSPRYKIIEKRQSVAFWCNPISGHATLYWYQQILGQGPKLLIQFQNNGVVDDSQLPKDRFSAERLKGVDSTLKIQPAKLEDSAVYLCASSLDRVIQYFGAGTRLSVL.

The gene calls are TRBV5-6 and TRBJ2-2, with a tentative D call TRBD1 (5 bases). Trimming shortened V by 1 base and J by 3 bases, and 10 bases separated the two germline ends. There are 15 residues in the CDR3. Germline V gene lookup returns CDR1 SGHDT and CDR2 YYEEEE. In nucleotides, the CDR3 is TGTGCCAGCAGCTTGTATCAGGGTGACACCGGGGAGCTGTTTTTT. As protein: CASSLYQGDTGELFF. Combining the CDR3 with reference TRBV5-6 and TRBJ2-2 gives the whole variable domain DAGVTQSPTHLIKTRGQQVTLRCSPKSGHDTVSWYQQALGQGPQFIFQYYEEEERQRGNFPDRFSGHQFPNYSSELNVNALLLGDSALYLCASSLYQGDTGELFFGEGSRLTVL.

This chain uses TRBV7-6 with TRBJ2-3, with D possibly being TRBD1 (7 bases). V was shortened by 1 base and J by 6 bases, with 20 bases between the two germline ends. The V gene's germline CDR1 is SGHVS and CDR2 FNYEAQ. The CDR3 loop spans 17 amino acids. The CDR3, as DNA: TGTGCCAGCAGCTTAGGTTTCGGAGGGGGCCTCCGGGATACGCAGTATTTT. Its protein is CASSLGFGGGLRDTQYF.

V is TRBV6-1 and J is TRBJ1-4, with D perhaps matching TRBD1 (5 bases). V was trimmed by 2 bases and J by 7 bases, leaving 14 bases between them. This CDR3 spans 15 amino acids. From germline, CDR1 is MNHNS and CDR2 SASEGT. The CDR3 here is CASSENQGLGEKLFF. The CDR3 nucleotides read TGTGCCAGCAGTGAAAACCAGGGCCTGGGTGAAAAACTGTTTTTT.

The chain joins TRBV3-1 (or the pseudogene TRBV3-2) to TRBJ1-6, with TRBD1 matching over 8 bases. J gave up 9 bases and V 5 bases, and 6 bases lay outside the gene matches. The CDR3 has 14 amino acids. Per germline, CDR1 LGHDT and CDR2 YNNKEL (reference sequence). The CDR3 sequence is CASSVDRETSPLHF. In DNA, the CDR3 is TGTGCCAGCAGCGTGGACAGGGAGACTTCACCCCTCCACTTT.